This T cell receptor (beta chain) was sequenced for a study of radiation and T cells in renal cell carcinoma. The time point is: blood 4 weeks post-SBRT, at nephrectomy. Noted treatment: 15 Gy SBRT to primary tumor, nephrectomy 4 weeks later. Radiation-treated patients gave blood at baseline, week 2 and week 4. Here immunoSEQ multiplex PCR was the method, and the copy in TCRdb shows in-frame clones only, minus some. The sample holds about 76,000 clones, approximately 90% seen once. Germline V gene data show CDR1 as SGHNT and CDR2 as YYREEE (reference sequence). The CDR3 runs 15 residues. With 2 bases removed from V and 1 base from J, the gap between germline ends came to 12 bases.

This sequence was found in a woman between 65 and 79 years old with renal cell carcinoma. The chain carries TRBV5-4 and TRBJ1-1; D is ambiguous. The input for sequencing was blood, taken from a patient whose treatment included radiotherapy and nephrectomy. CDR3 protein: CASSFSAFGNTEAFF. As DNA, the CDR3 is TGTGCCAGCAGCTTCTCTGCGTTTGGGAACACTGAAGCTTTCTTT.